One sample yielded the 2 T cell receptor beta chains listed below, sequenced in a study of control samples from healthy donors and cancer patients. Produced via immunoSEQ multiplex PCR; TCRdb's table is partial and in-frame only. The sample has under 150,000 clones, roughly 87% seen once; the top ten hold around 9%. Input material: blood. The receptors stem from a man aged 35-49 years in good health.

V is TRBV4-1 and J is TRBJ1-6; weak D call: TRBD1 (6 bases). The germline V and J ends were trimmed by 2 bases and 7 bases, with 15 bases remaining between them. Germline V gene sequence: CDR1 MGHRA, CDR2 YSYEKL. CDR3 length: 16 amino acids. Written as DNA, the CDR3 is TGCGCCAGCAGCCAAAGTGCCGGGACACGAAATTCACCCCTCCACTTT. This encodes CASSQSAGTRNSPLHF.

The rearrangement links TRBV4-3 to TRBJ1-2, with 7 nucleotides matching TRBD1. CDR3 length: 13 amino acids. Germline CDR1 is LGHNA and CDR2 is YSLEER. J was trimmed by 4 bases and V by 8 bases; bases with no gene match: 7. Written as DNA, the CDR3 is TGCGCCAGCCGAGGGGACAGCCTCTATGGCTACACCTTC. Translating gives CASRGDSLYGYTF.